This TCR beta chain stems from a study of T cells in Graves' hyperthyroidism and ophthalmopathy. This clonotype was picked up a small number of times. Its cognate antigen is unknown. RNA transcripts gave rise to amplified TCR beta CDR3 regions. RT-PCR in the first round (using the HTBI primer set) targeted the TCR CDR3. MiXCR, run by TCRdb on the multiplex PCR reads, gives a single entry per CDR3 protein. The sample shows a few hundred thousand distinct CDR3 sequences, about an eighth of them seen only once. The CDR3 has 13 residues. V gave up 5 bases and J gave up 2 bases, with 9 bases separating them. Germline V CDR1 and CDR2: MNHNS, SASEGT. Exclusions: uncontrolled infection, other autoimmune disease, pregnancy, lactation. Clinical symptoms, serum thyroxine and TRAb, thyroid ultrasound and orbital computed tomography together formed the diagnostic basis. Study results and limitations: In the analysis, a 13 V-J model separated ophthalmopathy from stable hyperthyroidism. Most clonotypes expanded in thyroid above 0.001 were likewise present in blood.

The origin of this receptor is a woman in her thirties or forties with Graves' ophthalmopathy. Material: blood. The V call is TRBV6-1, the J call TRBJ1-2; D is uncertain. This CDR3 is CASSKSLNYGYTF. Here the CDR3 DNA reads TGTGCCAGCAGTAAGAGTTTGAACTATGGCTACACCTTC.